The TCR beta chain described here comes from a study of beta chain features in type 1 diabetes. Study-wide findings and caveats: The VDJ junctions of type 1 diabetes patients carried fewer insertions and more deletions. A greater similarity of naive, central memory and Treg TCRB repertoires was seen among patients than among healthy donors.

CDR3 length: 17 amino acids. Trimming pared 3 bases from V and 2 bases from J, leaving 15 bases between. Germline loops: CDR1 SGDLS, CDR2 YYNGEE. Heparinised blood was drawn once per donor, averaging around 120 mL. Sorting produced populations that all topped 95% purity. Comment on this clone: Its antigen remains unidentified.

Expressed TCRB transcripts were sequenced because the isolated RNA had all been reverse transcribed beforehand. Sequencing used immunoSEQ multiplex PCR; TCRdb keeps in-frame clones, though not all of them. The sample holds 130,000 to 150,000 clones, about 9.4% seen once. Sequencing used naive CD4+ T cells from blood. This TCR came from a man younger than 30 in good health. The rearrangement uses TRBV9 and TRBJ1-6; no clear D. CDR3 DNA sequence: TGTGCCAGCAGCGAGCCGCGGGGTGGGACCTATAATTCACCCCTCCACTTT. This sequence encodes CASSEPRGGTYNSPLHF.